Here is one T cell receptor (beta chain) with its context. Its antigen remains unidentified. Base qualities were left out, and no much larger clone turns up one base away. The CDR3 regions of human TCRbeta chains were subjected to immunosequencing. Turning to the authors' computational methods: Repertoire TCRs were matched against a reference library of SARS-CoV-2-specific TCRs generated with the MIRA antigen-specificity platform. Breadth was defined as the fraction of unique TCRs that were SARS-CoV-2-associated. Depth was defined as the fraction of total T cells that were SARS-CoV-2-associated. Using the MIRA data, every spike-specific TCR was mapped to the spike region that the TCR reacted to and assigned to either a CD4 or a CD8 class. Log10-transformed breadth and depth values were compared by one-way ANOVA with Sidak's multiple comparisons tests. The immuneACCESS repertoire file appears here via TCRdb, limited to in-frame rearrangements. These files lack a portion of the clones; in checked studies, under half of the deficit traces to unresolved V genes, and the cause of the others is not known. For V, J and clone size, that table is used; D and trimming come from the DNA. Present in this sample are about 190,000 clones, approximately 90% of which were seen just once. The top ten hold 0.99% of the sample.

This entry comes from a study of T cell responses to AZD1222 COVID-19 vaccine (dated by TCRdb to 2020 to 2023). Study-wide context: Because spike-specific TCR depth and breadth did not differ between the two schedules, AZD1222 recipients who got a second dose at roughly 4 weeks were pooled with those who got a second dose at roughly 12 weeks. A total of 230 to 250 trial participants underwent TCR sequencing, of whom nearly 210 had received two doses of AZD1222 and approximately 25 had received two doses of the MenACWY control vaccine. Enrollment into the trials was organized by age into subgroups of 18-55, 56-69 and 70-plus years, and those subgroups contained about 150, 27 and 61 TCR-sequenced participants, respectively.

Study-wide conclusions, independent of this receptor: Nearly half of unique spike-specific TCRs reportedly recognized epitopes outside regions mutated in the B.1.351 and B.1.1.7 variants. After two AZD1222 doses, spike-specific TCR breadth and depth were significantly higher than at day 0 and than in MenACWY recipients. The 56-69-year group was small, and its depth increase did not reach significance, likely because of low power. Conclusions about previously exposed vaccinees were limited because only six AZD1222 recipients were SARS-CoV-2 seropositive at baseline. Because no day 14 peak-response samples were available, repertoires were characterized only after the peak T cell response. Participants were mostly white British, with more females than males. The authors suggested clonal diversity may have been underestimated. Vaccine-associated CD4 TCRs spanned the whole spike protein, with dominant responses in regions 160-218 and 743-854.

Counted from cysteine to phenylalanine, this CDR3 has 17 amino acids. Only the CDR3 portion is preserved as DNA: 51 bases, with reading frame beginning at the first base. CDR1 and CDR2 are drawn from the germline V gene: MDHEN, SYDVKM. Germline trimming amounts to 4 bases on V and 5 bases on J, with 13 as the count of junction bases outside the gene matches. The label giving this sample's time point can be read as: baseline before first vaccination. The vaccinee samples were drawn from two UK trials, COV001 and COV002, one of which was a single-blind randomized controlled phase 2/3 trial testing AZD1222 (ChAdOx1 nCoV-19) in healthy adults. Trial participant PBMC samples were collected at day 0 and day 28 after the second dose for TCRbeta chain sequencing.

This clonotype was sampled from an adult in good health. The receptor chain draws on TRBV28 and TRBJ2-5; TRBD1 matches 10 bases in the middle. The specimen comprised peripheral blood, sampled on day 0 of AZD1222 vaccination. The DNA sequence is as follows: TGTGCCAGCAGTTCCGGGACAGGGGCCCGACTGGCCGAGACCCAGTACTTC. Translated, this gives CASSSGTGARLAETQYF.